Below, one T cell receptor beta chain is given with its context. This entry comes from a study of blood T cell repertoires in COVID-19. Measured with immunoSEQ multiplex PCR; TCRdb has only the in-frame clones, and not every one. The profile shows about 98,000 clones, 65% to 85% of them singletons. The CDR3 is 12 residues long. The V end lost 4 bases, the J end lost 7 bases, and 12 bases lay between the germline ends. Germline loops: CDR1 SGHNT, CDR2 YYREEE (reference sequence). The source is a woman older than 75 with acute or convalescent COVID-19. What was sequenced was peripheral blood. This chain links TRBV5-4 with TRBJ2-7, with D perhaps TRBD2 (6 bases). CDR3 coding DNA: TGTGCCAGCAGCCCAACGGAGGGTGAGCAGTACTTC. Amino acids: CASSPTEGEQYF.